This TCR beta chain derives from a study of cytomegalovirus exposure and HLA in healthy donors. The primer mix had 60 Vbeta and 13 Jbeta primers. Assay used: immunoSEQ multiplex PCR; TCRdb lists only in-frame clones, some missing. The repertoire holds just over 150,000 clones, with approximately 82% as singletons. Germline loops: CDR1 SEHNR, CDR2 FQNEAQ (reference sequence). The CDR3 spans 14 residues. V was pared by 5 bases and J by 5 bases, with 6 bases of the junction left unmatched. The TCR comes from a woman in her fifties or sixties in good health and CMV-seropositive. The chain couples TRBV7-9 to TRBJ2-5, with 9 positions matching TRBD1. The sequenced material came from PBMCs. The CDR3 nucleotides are TGTGCCAGCAGCCCTAGGACAGGGGTGGAGACCCAGTACTTC. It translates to CASSPRTGVETQYF.